Presented here are 30 T cell receptor beta chains from one specimen sequenced in a study of identifying expanded T cells in peripheral blood. Here immunoSEQ multiplex PCR was the method, and the copy in TCRdb shows in-frame clones only, minus some. The sample contains around 90,000 clones, around 88% of which appear only once. Sample: blood. The receptor source for this set is a person between 18 and 75 years old in good health.

This clone was detected only once. The V gene is TRBV2, the J gene TRBJ1-1; D possibly corresponds to TRBD1 (6 bases). The germline V and J ends were trimmed by 4 bases and 1 base, with 10 bases remaining between them. This CDR3 is 14 amino acids long. Germline values: CDR1 SNHLY, CDR2 FYNNEI. The DNA of the CDR3 is TGTGCCAGCAGTGCCCGGGGGCAGAACACTGAAGCTTTCTTT. It translates to CASSARGQNTEAFF.

The V gene is TRBV9, the J gene TRBJ2-5; D not certain. This CDR3 region has 13 residues. The germline CDR1 and CDR2 sequences are SGDLS and YYNGEE. Trimming took off 0 bases at V and 5 bases at J, with 8 bases between the two ends. This CDR3 reads CASSVVDLETQYF. The CDR3 DNA is TGTGCCAGCAGCGTAGTTGACCTGGAGACCCAGTACTTC.

In its sample, this clone was seen once. The chain is built from TRBV13 and TRBJ1-2; maybe TRBD1 (5 bases). The CDR3 spans 15 residues. V lost 5 bases, J lost 4 bases, and 17 bases lay in between. The germline V gene encodes CDR1 PRHDT and CDR2 FYEKMQ (reference sequence). CDR3 DNA sequence: TGTGCCAGCAGCCCCGATCGCGGGGCGGCCTATGGCTACACCTTC. Translating gives CASSPDRGAAYGYTF.

J is TRBJ1-1 and V is TRBV6-6, with D possibly being TRBD1 (6 bases). The V end lost 5 bases, the J end lost 2 bases, and 12 bases lay between the germline ends. The CDR3 has 14 amino acids. The germline V gene encodes CDR1 MNHNY and CDR2 SVGAGI (reference sequence). CDR3 in DNA: TGTGCCAGCAGTAACGGGGGGACAAACACTGAAGCTTTCTTT. Residues: CASSNGGTNTEAFF.

This clone was recorded only once. The V and J genes are TRBV28 and TRBJ1-1; D is perhaps TRBD1 (5 bases). Deletions cut 6 bases from V and 1 base from J, with 9 bases between. Germline CDR1 MDHEN, CDR2 SYDVKM. CDR3 length: 13 residues. The CDR3 DNA follows: TGTGCCAGCAGGCAAACAGGGAACACTGAAGCTTTCTTT. Translation gives CASRQTGNTEAFF.

This rearrangement joins TRBV10-3 to TRBJ1-2; 9 bases agree with TRBD1. Germline V gives CDR1 ENHRY, CDR2 SYGVKD. The ends lost 2 bases at V and 5 bases at J; junction bases unmatched: 3. This CDR3 has 14 residues. This CDR3 reads CAISEGQGTYGYTF. As DNA, the CDR3 is TGTGCCATCAGTGAGGGACAGGGGACTTATGGCTACACCTTC.

The chain has TRBV4-2 and TRBJ2-1; 8 bases match TRBD2. The CDR3 loop spans 15 amino acids. Germline V gene data show CDR1 as LGHNA and CDR2 as YNFKEQ. The ends lost 6 bases at V and 5 bases at J; junction bases unmatched: 9. In nucleotides, the CDR3 is TGTGCCAGCAGTTATACTAGCGGAGGAAACAATGAGCAGTTCTTC. Translation gives CASSYTSGGNNEQFF.

V gene TRBV25-1 combines with J gene TRBJ2-7, with D possibly matching TRBD1 (6 bases). The CDR3 has 14 residues. Trimming took 2 bases from V and 4 from J, leaving 12 bases between them. Per the germline V gene, CDR1 is MGHDK and CDR2 is SYGVNS. CDR3 region: CASSETGSRYEQYF. CDR3 coding DNA: TGTGCCAGCAGTGAAACAGGGTCGAGATACGAGCAGTACTTC.

The chain is built from TRBV6-1 and TRBJ1-3, with D maybe TRBD1 (6 bases). CDR3 length: 14 residues. Germline V gene data show CDR1 as MNHNS and CDR2 as SASEGT. Trimming left V 5 bases short and J 4 bases short, with 12 bases between. The CDR3 here is CASSRTEEGNTIYF. As DNA, the CDR3 is TGTGCCAGCAGTCGGACAGAAGAAGGAAACACCATATATTTT.

The V and J genes are TRBV5-1 and TRBJ2-3; 7 bases align to TRBD1. Germline trimming cut 5 bases from V and 5 bases from J; bases unmatched to any gene: 5. Germline-derived CDR1 and CDR2 are SGHRS and YFSETQ. The CDR3 is made up of 13 amino acids. The CDR3 nucleotides are TGCGCCAGCAGATTAACAGGGGAAGATACGCAGTATTTT. Protein: CASRLTGEDTQYF.

The V gene is TRBV11-3, the J gene TRBJ2-7, with 8 bases lining up with TRBD1. The J segment lost 3 bases and the V segment lost 5 bases, leaving 6 bases of the junction unmatched. In germline, CDR1 is SGHNT, CDR2 YENEEA. The CDR3 runs to 14 residues. The CDR3 DNA reads as TGTGCCAGCAGCCAGGACAGGGTGGTCTACGAGCAGTACTTC. The encoded protein is CASSQDRVVYEQYF.

V is TRBV7-2 and J is TRBJ2-7; D call uncertain. Germline V lookup: CDR1 SGHTA, CDR2 FQGNSA. V lost 1 base to trimming and J lost 10 bases, with 11 bases between them. CDR3 size: 12 residues. The CDR3 spells CASSLVQQRQYF. CDR3 nucleotide sequence: TGTGCCAGCAGCTTAGTGCAACAGAGACAGTACTTC.

J is TRBJ1-5 and V is TRBV5-6, with 8 bases that match TRBD1. This CDR3 has 17 residues. Trimming at V came to 2 bases and at J to 3 bases, leaving 10 bases not matched to a gene. Looked up from germline, CDR1 is SGHDT and CDR2 is YYEEEE. CDR3 coding DNA: TGTGCCAGCAGCTTATATACGCGGACAGGGAACAATCAGCCCCAGCATTTT. This gives the protein CASSLYTRTGNNQPQHF.

The genes are TRBV6-1 and TRBJ1-5, with 10 bases that match TRBD1. J gave up 1 base and V 4 bases, and 10 bases lay outside the gene matches. The germline V gene encodes CDR1 MNHNS and CDR2 SASEGT. This CDR3 is 18 amino acids long. Here the CDR3 reads CASSGPGQGSTSNQPQHF. The CDR3 bases are TGTGCCAGCAGTGGTCCGGGACAGGGGAGTACGAGCAATCAGCCCCAGCATTTT.

This chain connects TRBV2 to TRBJ2-5; D may be TRBD1 (5 bases). CDR1 is SNHLY and CDR2 is FYNNEI in the germline V gene. There are 14 residues in the CDR3. V lost 6 bases, J lost 4 bases, and 15 bases lay in between. CDR3 coding DNA: TGTGCCAGCAGACCTCAAGGGGTGGGAGAGACCCAGTACTTC. Translation: CASRPQGVGETQYF.

The chain combines TRBV11-1 with TRBJ1-1, with unresolved D. The V and J ends lost 1 base and 5 bases respectively, with 11 bases between them. The CDR3 is 14 residues long. Germline CDR1 SGHAT, CDR2 FQDESV (reference sequence). In DNA form, the CDR3 reads TGTGCCAGCAGCTTAGAAATAGCGGGAACTGAAGCTTTCTTT. Translating it yields CASSLEIAGTEAFF.

V usage is TRBV5-5 and J usage is TRBJ2-5; D is tentatively TRBD1 or TRBD2 (6 bases each). CDR3 length equals 13 residues. The V end lost 3 bases, the J end lost 3 bases, and 9 bases lay between the germline ends. Germline V lookup: CDR1 SGHKS, CDR2 YYEKEE (reference sequence). DNA of the CDR3: TGTGCCAGCAGCTGGAGGGGGGAAGAGACCCAGTACTTC. It yields the protein CASSWRGEETQYF.

The V call is TRBV28, the J call TRBJ2-7, with D possibly matching TRBD2 (6 bases). CDR1 is MDHEN, CDR2 SYDVKM, per germline. The CDR3 contains 13 residues. Trimming took off 6 bases at V and 3 bases at J, with 12 bases between the two ends. The CDR3 spells CASRRDGSYEQYF. The DNA for the CDR3 is TGTGCCAGCAGGCGGGACGGGAGCTACGAGCAGTACTTC.

This chain connects TRBV29-1 to TRBJ2-3; D might be TRBD2 (6 bases). The CDR3 is made up of 12 amino acids. Germline CDR1 SQVTM, CDR2 ANQGSEA. V lost 4 bases and J lost 6, with 11 bases in between. The CDR3 protein is CSVVAGRDTQYF. CDR3 nucleotide sequence: TGCAGCGTTGTTGCGGGAAGGGATACGCAGTATTTT.

A single count supports this clone. The chain employs TRBV5-4 and TRBJ2-1; 11 bases map to TRBD2. The CDR3 is 20 residues long. Germline CDR1 is SGHNT and CDR2 is YYREEE (reference sequence). Trimming cost V 4 bases and J 5 bases; bases outside gene matches: 20. CDR3 residues: CASSLPLGRGTSGGNNEQFF. In DNA form, the CDR3 reads TGTGCCAGCAGCCTCCCCTTGGGAAGAGGGACTAGCGGAGGGAACAATGAGCAGTTCTTC.

This sequence joins TRBV2 and TRBJ1-5; the match to TRBD1 covers 9 bases. Germline CDR1 is SNHLY and CDR2 is FYNNEI. Losses at the gene ends were 5 bases for V and 4 bases for J; bases not matched to a gene: 3. The CDR3 length is 14 residues. The CDR3 sequence is CASSRGQGNQPQHF. As DNA, the CDR3 is TGTGCCAGCAGTCGAGGACAGGGGAATCAGCCCCAGCATTTT.

This clone was seen a handful of times. V and J are TRBV18 and TRBJ2-6, with a possible D match to TRBD1 (5 bases). The germline V gene encodes CDR1 KGHSH and CDR2 LQKENI. Trimming cost V 3 bases and J 4 bases, with 10 bases left between them. The CDR3 totals 15 residues. CDR3: CASSPQGTGANVLTF. CDR3 in DNA: TGTGCCAGCTCACCCCAGGGCACCGGGGCCAACGTCCTGACTTTC.

This chain uses TRBV5-1 with TRBJ1-4; D ambiguous. Trimming shortened V by 2 bases and J by 7 bases, and 12 bases separated the two germline ends. This CDR3 spans 14 amino acids. Germline CDR1 and CDR2: SGHRS and YFSETQ. Here the CDR3 DNA reads TGCGCCAGCAGCTTCCGTTCCAAGGGTGAAAAACTGTTTTTT. This gives the protein CASSFRSKGEKLFF. Full variable domain (rest looked up from reference TRBV5-1 and TRBJ1-4): KAGVTQTPRYLIKTRGQQVTLSCSPISGHRSVSWYQQTPGQGLQFLFEYFSETQRNKGNFPGRFSGRQFSNSRSEMNVSTLELGDSALYLCASSFRSKGEKLFFGSGTQLSVL.

The count of this clone is one. The V and J genes are TRBV4-3 and TRBJ2-1; 11 bases agree with TRBD2. V lost 3 bases to trimming and J lost 2 bases; unmatched junction nucleotides: 6. The CDR3 runs to 17 residues. Germline V gene sequence: CDR1 LGHNA, CDR2 YSLEER. The CDR3 coding sequence is TGCGCCAGCAGCCATCAACGACTAGCGGGACCCTACAATGAGCAGTTCTTC. This encodes CASSHQRLAGPYNEQFF.

V is TRBV4-1 and J is TRBJ1-2; D ambiguous. Trimming took 0 bases from V and 8 from J, leaving 22 bases between them. The CDR3 contains 17 residues. Germline assignment: CDR1 MGHRA and CDR2 YSYEKL. The chain's CDR3 is CASSQDFRTGWVRGYTF. CDR3 coding DNA: TGCGCCAGCAGCCAAGATTTCCGGACGGGGTGGGTTAGAGGCTACACCTTC.

The rearrangement joins TRBV28 to TRBJ1-1, with D hard to call. The CDR3 is made up of 14 amino acids. V lost 4 bases to trimming and J lost 3 bases, with 12 bases between them. The germline gives CDR1 MDHEN, CDR2 SYDVKM. CDR3 protein: CASSWPGDHTEAFF. As DNA, the CDR3 is TGTGCCAGCAGTTGGCCGGGAGACCACACTGAAGCTTTCTTT.

A single count supports this clone. The V gene is TRBV7-9, the J gene TRBJ2-1; D is perhaps TRBD2 (5 bases). Germline CDR1 is SEHNR and CDR2 is FQNEAQ (reference sequence). V dropped 3 bases and J dropped 3 bases, with 9 bases sitting between them. The CDR3 has 14 residues. CDR3 loop: CASSLSGYYNEQFF. The CDR3 DNA sequence: TGTGCCAGCAGCTTGAGCGGCTACTACAATGAGCAGTTCTTC.

Concerning this clone: A read error may account for a junction end that differs from germline. The genes are TRBV28 and TRBJ2-7, with 9 bases that match TRBD1. Per the germline V gene, CDR1 is MDHEN and CDR2 is SYDVKM. The CDR3 is made up of 15 amino acids. CDR3 sequence: CASKFRDRDTMGPHF. DNA of the CDR3: TGTGCCAGCAAATTCCGGGACAGGGATACTATGGGCCCTCACTTC.

This chain uses TRBV10-3 with TRBJ1-4, with TRBD1 identical over 9 bases. The CDR3 consists of 16 residues. The junction had 5 bases not matched to a gene; V was cut back by 0 bases and J by 6 bases. Per the germline V gene, CDR1 is ENHRY and CDR2 is SYGVKD. In DNA, the CDR3 is TGTGCCATCAGTGAGTCGTGGACAGGGGTCGATGAAAAACTGTTTTTT. This gives the protein CAISESWTGVDEKLFF.

This clone has only a few counts. V is TRBV5-1 and J is TRBJ1-4, with 9 nucleotides matching TRBD1. The CDR3 consists of 15 residues. Trimming cost V 2 bases and J 4 bases; bases outside gene matches: 3. CDR1 and CDR2 from the germline V gene are SGHRS and YFSETQ. CDR3 sequence reads: CASSLQGAYNEKLFF. The CDR3 nucleotides read TGCGCCAGCAGCTTACAGGGGGCTTATAATGAAAAACTGTTTTTT.